This passage covers 20 T cell receptor beta chains from one sample sequenced in a study of early T cells in non-severe SARS-CoV-2 infection. TCRdb reprocessed the 5' RACE reads with MiXCR, giving one entry per CDR3 protein. This sample has around 61,000 distinct CDR3 sequences, with about 15% found just once. The sample here was whole blood, taken at baseline. Receptors originate from an adult who was a healthcare worker with PCR-confirmed SARS-CoV-2 infection or an uninfected control (not recorded which).

This clonotype was observed a handful of times. This chain links TRBV6-4 with TRBJ2-2, with 10 bases lining up with TRBD2. The ends lost 8 bases at V and 3 bases at J; junction bases unmatched: 0. This CDR3 has 13 residues. Germline V gives CDR1 MRHNA, CDR2 SNTAGT. CDR3 sequence: CASGTSDTGELFF. CDR3 bases: TGTGCCAGCGGGACTAGCGACACCGGGGAGCTGTTTTTT.

In this sample, this clonotype turned up a few times. This sequence joins TRBV12-5 and TRBJ2-7; D ambiguous. This CDR3 is built from 14 residues. CDR1 is LGHNT, CDR2 FRNRAP, per germline. Trimming removed 3 bases at V and 2 bases at J, with 11 bases between. The CDR3 DNA is TGTGCTAGTGGTTTCCCGGGTCAGACCTACGAGCAGTACTTC. Residues: CASGFPGQTYEQYF.

This clonotype has only a few counts. The V gene is TRBV4-1, the J gene TRBJ1-2; D is perhaps TRBD1 (5 bases). With 1 base removed from V and 4 bases from J, the gap between germline ends came to 10 bases. CDR1 and CDR2 (germline): MGHRA, YSYEKL. CDR3 length: 14 amino acids. This CDR3 reads CASSQGDRPYGYTF. DNA for the CDR3: TGCGCCAGCAGCCAAGGCGACAGACCCTATGGCTACACCTTC.

In this sample, this clonotype turned up many times. V is TRBV12-3 or TRBV12-4 and J is TRBJ1-1; 8 bases map to TRBD1. This CDR3 has 15 residues. The V segment lost 7 bases and the J segment 1 base; nucleotides outside the gene matches: 8. CDR3 residues: CASTSGQGANTEAFF. The CDR3 DNA reads as TGTGCCAGCACCTCGGGTCAGGGGGCGAACACTGAAGCTTTCTTT.

This clonotype was seen more than once but under ten times. This chain connects TRBV6-1 to TRBJ1-6; D gene uncertain. The CDR3 totals 13 residues. Germline V gives CDR1 MNHNS, CDR2 SASEGT. The V and J ends lost 1 base and 9 bases respectively, with 7 bases between them. The CDR3 bases are TGTGCCAGCAGTGAAGAGCCGATTTCACCCCTCCACTTT. Protein: CASSEEPISPLHF.

V gene TRBV2 combines with J gene TRBJ2-5; perhaps D is TRBD1 or TRBD2 (5 bases each). This CDR3 is 12 amino acids long. CDR1 SNHLY and CDR2 FYNNEI come from the germline V gene. The germline V and J ends were trimmed by 8 bases and 4 bases, with 11 bases remaining between them. Written as DNA, the CDR3 is TGTGCCAGCCAGTCTGGGGGAGAGACCCAGTACTTC. This sequence encodes CASQSGGETQYF. The full variable domain, with the rest looked up from reference TRBV2 and TRBJ2-5, is EPEVTQTPSHQVTQMGQEVILRCVPISNHLYFYWYRQILGQKVEFLVSFYNNEISEKSEIFDDQFSVERPDGSNFTLKIRSTKLEDSAMYFCASQSGGETQYFGPGTRLLVL.

This chain links TRBV5-1 with TRBJ1-1; no clear D. The ends were cut back, 0 bases at V and 0 bases at J, with 6 bases in the middle. The CDR3 runs 14 residues. Germline CDR1 SGHRS, CDR2 YFSETQ. DNA for the CDR3: TGCGCCAGCAGCTTGGTTCAGATGAACACTGAAGCTTTCTTT. The encoded protein is CASSLVQMNTEAFF.

This clonotype was seen at least ten times. The chain's CDR3 is CSAPGGFNEQFF. The CDR3 coding sequence is TGCAGTGCTCCTGGGGGCTTTAATGAGCAGTTCTTC. The chain recombines TRBV20-1 with TRBJ2-1; a weak D match, TRBD1 (6 bases). The V end was cut by 5 bases, the J end by 7 bases, with 12 bases between. CDR3 length: 12 residues. Germline lookup yields CDR1 DFQATT and CDR2 SNEGSKA (reference sequence).

The gene calls are TRBV7-6 and TRBJ2-3; D is ambiguous. V gave up 3 bases and J gave up 7 bases, with 8 bases separating them. Germline CDR1 and CDR2: SGHVS and FNYEAQ. The CDR3 consists of 12 residues. CDR3 protein: CASSLSSYTQYF. The CDR3 nucleotides are TGTGCCAGCAGCTTGTCTTCCTATACGCAGTATTTT.

The chain links TRBV12-3 or TRBV12-4 to TRBJ2-3; the match to TRBD2 covers 8 bases. The CDR3 is 15 residues long. Trimming took 8 bases from V and 2 from J; bases not matched to a gene: 9. The CDR3 is CASQGLAGLTDTQYF. In DNA, the CDR3 is TGTGCCAGCCAGGGGTTAGCGGGGCTCACAGATACGCAGTATTTT.

About this clonotype itself: Compared with germline, one end of the junction differs, possibly owing to a read error. The chain employs TRBV3-1 and TRBJ2-3; D is uncertain. Germline CDR1 LGHDT, CDR2 YNNKEL (reference sequence). This CDR3 spans 12 amino acids. CDR3: CASSQRWETQYF. The CDR3 DNA is TGTGCCAGCAGCCAACGGTGGGAAACGCAGTACTTT.

The chain is built from TRBV30 and TRBJ1-2; possible D gene TRBD1, 5 bases. Germline V CDR1 and CDR2: GTSNPN, SVGIG (reference sequence). The CDR3 consists of 14 residues. Trimming took 0 bases from V and 6 from J, leaving 14 bases between them. This CDR3 reads CAWSVGTGLDGYTF. As DNA, the CDR3 is TGTGCCTGGAGTGTAGGAACAGGACTGGATGGCTACACCTTC.

The chain recombines TRBV7-2 with TRBJ2-7; TRBD1 is a possible D gene (6 bases). The V gene's germline CDR1 is SGHTA and CDR2 FQGNSA. The CDR3 consists of 14 residues. Deletions cut 5 bases from V and 3 bases from J, with 14 bases between. The CDR3 sequence is CASSPLTGSYEQYF. The CDR3 coding sequence is TGTGCCAGCAGCCCCCTCACAGGGAGCTACGAGCAGTACTTC.

The gene calls are TRBV7-6 and TRBJ2-5, with D unclear. Trimming took 5 bases from V and 5 from J, leaving 12 bases between them. CDR1 is SGHVS and CDR2 is FNYEAQ in the germline V gene. CDR3 length: 13 amino acids. This CDR3 reads CASSPPRMETQYF. CDR3 DNA sequence: TGTGCCAGCAGCCCCCCCCGCATGGAGACCCAGTACTTC. Complete variable domain (other parts from reference TRBV7-6 and TRBJ2-5): GAGVSQSPRYKVTKRGQDVALRCDPISGHVSLYWYRQALGQGPEFLTYFNYEAQQDKSGLPNDRFSAERPEGSISTLTIQRTEQRDSAMYRCASSPPRMETQYFGPGTRLLVL.

The chain recombines TRBV6-1 with TRBJ2-1, with D uncertain. Germline assignment: CDR1 MNHNS and CDR2 SASEGT. The CDR3 sequence is 15 residues long. V shed 2 bases and J shed 2 bases, with 10 bases lying between them. CDR3 in amino acids: CASSERRSAYNEQFF. As DNA, the CDR3 is TGTGCCAGCAGTGAACGACGGAGCGCCTACAATGAGCAGTTCTTC.

This clonotype was detected a few times. V usage is TRBV6-2 or TRBV6-3 and J usage is TRBJ2-1, with no clear D. With 2 bases removed from V and 0 bases from J, the gap between germline ends came to 11 bases. The CDR3 has 16 residues. Germline V gives CDR1 MNHEY, CDR2 SVGEGT. CDR3 region: CASSYRAISSYNEQFF. The CDR3 DNA follows: TGTGCCAGCAGTTACAGGGCCATTAGCTCCTACAATGAGCAGTTCTTC.

The genes are TRBV27 and TRBJ2-3; unclear D gene. Germline values: CDR1 MNHEY, CDR2 SMNVEV (reference sequence). V shed 6 bases and J shed 0 bases, with 7 bases lying between them. The CDR3 extends over 13 amino acids. The CDR3 coding sequence is TGTGCCAGCAGAGAGTATAGCACAGATACGCAGTATTTT. Translating it yields CASREYSTDTQYF.

This sequence joins TRBV13 and TRBJ2-2, with 10 bases identical to TRBD2. V lost 5 bases, J lost 9 bases, and 12 bases stayed unmatched. This CDR3 spans 16 amino acids. The V gene's germline CDR1 is PRHDT and CDR2 FYEKMQ (reference sequence). The CDR3 region has the DNA TGTGCCAGCAGCAGAGGGCTAGCGGGAGAAACCAGGGAGCTGTTTTTT. This encodes CASSRGLAGETRELFF.

The chain employs TRBV20-1 and TRBJ1-2; D uncertain. V was pared by 1 base and J by 3 bases, with 3 bases between. Germline loops: CDR1 DFQATT, CDR2 SNEGSKA (reference sequence). The CDR3 has 11 residues. The CDR3 DNA reads TGCAGTGCTAGAGGGGACTATGGCTACACCTTC. Its translation: CSARGDYGYTF.

This clonotype has more than one count but fewer than ten. This chain connects TRBV19 to TRBJ2-4; D gene ambiguous. CDR3 size: 16 residues. Looked up from germline, CDR1 is LNHDA and CDR2 is SQIVND (reference sequence). V dropped 3 bases and J dropped 0 bases, with 12 bases sitting between them. The CDR3 coding sequence is TGTGCCAGTAGTATGGGTCCGAGACTAGCCAAAAACATTCAGTACTTC. It translates to CASSMGPRLAKNIQYF.